Listed here are 26 T cell receptor beta chains from one sample, sequenced in a study of T cells after yellow fever vaccination. TCRdb fed the 5' RACE reads into MiXCR, producing one record per CDR3 protein. The sample consists of about 300,000 distinct CDR3 sequences, about 4% of them appearing once. The material was PBMCs, obtained 5 days after the yellow fever booster vaccination. Every receptor here comes from a man aged 18 to 29 who received the YFV17D yellow fever vaccine.

The V gene is TRBV28, the J gene TRBJ2-1; 8 bases agree with TRBD1. CDR1 MDHEN and CDR2 SYDVKM come from the germline V gene. The length of the CDR3 is 13 residues. V shed 3 bases and J 10 bases; nucleotides not matched to a gene: 5. In DNA form, the CDR3 reads TGTGCCAGCAGTTTTCAGGGGGCGGGGGAGCAGTTCTTC. Its translation: CASSFQGAGEQFF.

This clonotype was seen a few times. This chain connects TRBV20-1 to TRBJ2-1, with TRBD1 as a possible D gene (6 bases). V was shortened by 5 bases and J by 8 bases, with 22 bases between the two germline ends. The CDR3 spans 15 residues. The germline CDR1 and CDR2 sequences are DFQATT and SNEGSKA (reference sequence). CDR3 nucleotides: TGCAGTGCTTATACTACAGGGTTAGGAAGGGATGAGCAGTTCTTC. Translated, it gives CSAYTTGLGRDEQFF.

This clonotype occurred many times. This chain links TRBV27 with TRBJ1-6, with D maybe TRBD1 (5 bases). Germline-derived CDR1 and CDR2 are MNHEY and SMNVEV (reference sequence). This CDR3 has 15 amino acids. Trimming left V 5 bases short and J 10 bases short, with 18 bases between. CDR3: CASSPTPGPGSPLHF. The CDR3 coding sequence is TGTGCCAGCAGTCCAACCCCAGGGCCCGGATCACCCCTCCACTTT.

This clonotype was found a few times. This chain joins TRBV6-2 or TRBV6-3 and TRBJ2-3; TRBD1 is a possible D gene (6 bases). CDR1 and CDR2 from the germline V gene are MNHEY and SVGEGT. The V and J ends lost 7 bases and 9 bases respectively, with 23 bases between them. This CDR3 has 15 amino acids. CDR3 nucleotide sequence: TGTGCCAGCAACGACTGGGGCAGGGGAAGGGGCACGCAGTATTTT. It specifies CASNDWGRGRGTQYF.

This clonotype has a handful of counts. The V gene is TRBV5-1, the J gene TRBJ2-7; tentatively, D is TRBD2 (5 bases). CDR3 length: 14 amino acids. V was clipped by 3 bases and J by 0 bases, with 10 bases between them. Germline values: CDR1 SGHRS, CDR2 YFSETQ. This CDR3 is CASSSRGGSYEQYV. The CDR3 DNA reads TGCGCCAGCAGCTCCCGTGGAGGCTCCTACGAGCAGTACGTC.

A remark on this clonotype: Germline and junction disagree at one end, which may indicate a read error. This chain links TRBV7-7 with TRBJ2-1, with D hard to call. The CDR3 has 13 amino acids. Germline lookup yields CDR1 SSHAT and CDR2 FNYEAQ (reference sequence). CDR3 DNA: TGTGCTAGCAGCTCGGCGTGGGGTGGTGAGCAGTTCTTC. Amino acids: CASSSAWGGEQFF.

J is TRBJ1-2 and V is TRBV27, with a weak D call TRBD1 (6 bases). The CDR3 extends over 15 amino acids. Germline CDR1 and CDR2: MNHEY and SMNVEV (reference sequence). Trimming took off 7 bases at V and 3 bases at J, with 18 bases between the two ends. CDR3 DNA: TGTGCCAGCACATCGACAGGTCCTGGTGACTATGGCTACACCTTC. Amino acid sequence: CASTSTGPGDYGYTF.

The chain carries TRBV6-5 and TRBJ1-2; D is unresolved. V lost 6 bases and J 4 bases, leaving 12 bases between the germline ends. CDR1 and CDR2 from the germline V gene are MNHEY and SVGAGI. The CDR3 is 13 residues long. CDR3: CASRQPPGYGYTF. CDR3 in DNA: TGTGCCAGCAGGCAACCCCCGGGCTATGGCTACACCTTC.

This clonotype was counted at least ten times. The chain couples TRBV6-5 to TRBJ2-5, with 7 bases matching TRBD2. After removal of 5 bases from V and 1 base from J, the junction contained 1 base not matched to a gene. Germline values: CDR1 MNHEY, CDR2 SVGAGI. There are 13 residues in the CDR3. CDR3 DNA sequence: TGTGCCAGCAGTCGGGAGGTCCAAGAGACCCAGTACTTC. As protein: CASSREVQETQYF.

The genes are TRBV6-2 or TRBV6-3 and TRBJ1-1; D is unclear. Germline CDR1 is MNHEY and CDR2 is SVGEGT. V lost 2 bases and J lost 7, with 8 bases in between. The length of the CDR3 is 12 residues. CDR3 loop: CASSYGVGEAFF. CDR3 DNA: TGTGCCAGCAGTTACGGCGTCGGTGAAGCTTTCTTT.

This clonotype was found many times. The chain links TRBV5-1 to TRBJ2-6; tentatively, D is TRBD1 (6 bases). The CDR3 spans 15 residues. Looked up from germline, CDR1 is SGHRS and CDR2 is YFSETQ. V lost 1 base, J lost 4 bases, and 9 bases lay in between. CDR3 nucleotides: TGCGCCAGCAGCTTGAGGGGGTCGGGGGCCAACGTCCTGACTTTC. Encoded protein: CASSLRGSGANVLTF.

V gene TRBV5-4 combines with J gene TRBJ2-1, with D possibly TRBD2 on 7 matching bases. V shed 4 bases and J shed 4 bases, with 18 bases lying between them. Germline V lookup: CDR1 SGHNT, CDR2 YYREEE (reference sequence). CDR3 length equals 16 residues. The CDR3 protein is CASSPGGLADYNEQFF. The CDR3 DNA is TGTGCCAGCAGCCCTGGGGGGCTAGCGGATTACAATGAGCAGTTCTTC.

The chain combines TRBV5-1 with TRBJ2-3, with 8 bases lining up with TRBD2. This CDR3 is built from 16 residues. Per the germline V gene, CDR1 is SGHRS and CDR2 is YFSETQ. The ends lost 4 bases at V and 6 bases at J; junction bases unmatched: 13. CDR3 nucleotide sequence: TGCGCCAGCAGCACTGGAGTGAGCGGGGGCCGGGATACGCAGTATTTT. Translated: CASSTGVSGGRDTQYF.

This clonotype turned up a few times. The chain carries TRBV14 and TRBJ2-5; D is unresolved. Trimming cost V 5 bases and J 5 bases, with 15 bases left between them. The CDR3 has 14 amino acids. Germline CDR1 and CDR2: SGHDN and FVKESK. CDR3 coding DNA: TGTGCCAGCAGCTCTCTCAGGCATACGGAGACCCAGTACTTC. This gives the protein CASSSLRHTETQYF.

This clonotype was detected only a few times. The CDR3 region is CASSAPSGGPSYNEQFF. The CDR3 region has the DNA TGTGCCAGCAGTGCACCTAGCGGGGGGCCTTCCTACAATGAGCAGTTCTTC. The J gene is TRBJ2-1, the V gene TRBV7-2; 11 bases match TRBD2. The germline V gene encodes CDR1 SGHTA and CDR2 FQGNSA. V lost 6 bases to trimming and J lost 1 base; unmatched junction nucleotides: 8. The CDR3 sequence is 17 residues long.

This clonotype was picked up a small number of times. The V gene is TRBV20-1, the J gene TRBJ2-3; the D gene is possibly TRBD2 (7 bases). The V end lost 0 bases, the J end lost 0 bases, and 13 bases lay between the germline ends. This CDR3 has 16 amino acids. Germline V gene data show CDR1 as DFQATT and CDR2 as SNEGSKA (reference sequence). The CDR3 protein is CSARDPRGASTDTQYF. DNA for the CDR3: TGCAGTGCTAGAGATCCCCGGGGGGCGAGCACAGATACGCAGTATTTT.

The V gene is TRBV4-1, the J gene TRBJ2-2; D ambiguous. The CDR3 loop spans 14 amino acids. Germline CDR1 MGHRA, CDR2 YSYEKL. Trimming removed 1 base at V and 6 bases at J, with 9 bases between. CDR3 DNA: TGCGCCAGCAGCCAAGCGGGTGGGGCCGGGGAGCTGTTTTTT. Translation gives CASSQAGGAGELFF.

V gene TRBV5-1 combines with J gene TRBJ1-1, with D tentatively TRBD1 (5 bases). Germline CDR1 reads SGHRS; CDR2 reads YFSETQ. The ends were cut back, 1 base at V and 1 base at J, with 14 bases in the middle. The CDR3 has 16 amino acids. CDR3 amino acids: CASSLYGAVTNTEAFF. CDR3 sequence (DNA): TGCGCCAGCAGCTTGTATGGGGCAGTAACGAACACTGAAGCTTTCTTT.

This rearrangement joins TRBV5-1 to TRBJ2-3; D is tentatively TRBD1 or TRBD2 (5 bases each). V was trimmed by 2 bases and J by 4 bases, leaving 8 bases between them. This CDR3 is 13 amino acids long. Germline V lookup: CDR1 SGHRS, CDR2 YFSETQ. This chain's CDR3 is CASSFGTPDTQYF. The DNA for the CDR3 is TGCGCCAGCAGCTTCGGGACCCCAGATACGCAGTATTTT. Looking up the rest from reference TRBV5-1 and TRBJ2-3 gives the full variable domain: KAGVTQTPRYLIKTRGQQVTLSCSPISGHRSVSWYQQTPGQGLQFLFEYFSETQRNKGNFPGRFSGRQFSNSRSEMNVSTLELGDSALYLCASSFGTPDTQYFGPGTRLTVL.

This clonotype was picked up many times. V and J are TRBV7-2 and TRBJ2-3; D call uncertain. Germline-derived CDR1 and CDR2 are SGHTA and FQGNSA. CDR3 size: 12 residues. Trimming took 6 bases from V and 4 from J, leaving 8 bases between them. CDR3 sequence reads: CASRPQSDTQYF. DNA for the CDR3: TGTGCCAGCAGGCCCCAGTCAGATACGCAGTATTTT.

The sample holds many counts of this clonotype. The chain couples TRBV2 to TRBJ1-2; 10 bases fit TRBD1. This CDR3 comprises 15 residues. V shed 6 bases, J shed 12 bases, and the junction held 16 bases outside the gene matches. CDR1 is SNHLY and CDR2 is FYNNEI in the germline V gene. CDR3 residues: CASRGQGRGREFDTF. CDR3 DNA sequence: TGTGCCAGCAGGGGACAGGGGCGCGGTCGGGAGTTCGACACCTTC.

This clonotype was seen many times. The rearrangement uses TRBV7-2 and TRBJ2-3; tentatively, D is TRBD2 (6 bases). Germline V gives CDR1 SGHTA, CDR2 FQGNSA. Trimming stripped 0 bases from V and 5 bases from J, with 9 bases between. The CDR3 is 14 amino acids. The CDR3 here is CASSLARRVDTQYF. The CDR3 DNA is TGTGCCAGCAGCTTAGCGCGGAGGGTAGATACGCAGTATTTT.

CDR3 in DNA: TGTGCCAGCAGCACGAACGGGGGGGCTGAGACCCAGTACTTC. Protein product: CASSTNGGAETQYF. The V call is TRBV7-2, the J call TRBJ2-5; 8 nucleotides match TRBD2. Germline lookup yields CDR1 SGHTA and CDR2 FQGNSA. The junction had 7 bases not matched to a gene; V was cut back by 5 bases and J by 5 bases. The length of the CDR3 is 14 residues.

The chain is built from TRBV4-2 and TRBJ2-2; D is uncertain. The V gene lost 0 bases and the J gene lost 7 bases, with 9 bases spanning the gap. This CDR3 comprises 14 residues. The V gene's germline CDR1 is LGHNA and CDR2 YNFKEQ. This CDR3 reads CASSQDLGLGELFF. The CDR3 DNA reads TGTGCCAGCAGCCAAGATTTGGGTCTCGGGGAGCTGTTTTTT.

This clonotype was observed at least ten times. The chain links TRBV5-5 to TRBJ1-2, with 9 bases fitting TRBD1. Germline CDR1 reads SGHKS; CDR2 reads YYEKEE (reference sequence). V gave up 1 base and J gave up 5 bases; unmatched junction bases: 6. The CDR3 is 15 residues long. CDR3 sequence: CASSLSVGTGYGYTF. CDR3 DNA: TGTGCCAGCAGCTTGTCTGTCGGGACAGGGTATGGCTACACCTTC.

The V gene is TRBV7-3, the J gene TRBJ2-3, with 12 nucleotides matching TRBD2. This CDR3 is 17 amino acids long. Germline V gene sequence: CDR1 SGHTA, CDR2 FQGTGA. The junction had 9 bases not matched to a gene; V was cut back by 3 bases and J by 5 bases. CDR3 region: CASSFSGLAGSGDTQYF. The CDR3 bases are TGTGCCAGCAGCTTCAGTGGACTAGCGGGGAGTGGAGATACGCAGTATTTT.